A single sample is the source of the 21 T cell receptor beta chains below, sequenced in a study. From the 5' RACE reads, TCRdb called clonotypes with MiXCR, one entry per CDR3 protein. This repertoire includes roughly 90 distinct CDR3 sequences. Material for sequencing was total memory T cells from blood PBMCs. Noted subset: transitional memory CD4+ T cells. These receptors were obtained from a male donor with HIV.

The rearrangement joins TRBV27 to TRBJ2-3, with TRBD2 identical over 11 bases. V trimming: 6 bases; J trimming: 6 bases; junction bases outside the gene matches: 2. The CDR3 length is 13 residues. Germline lookup yields CDR1 MNHEY and CDR2 SMNVEV (reference sequence). The CDR3 DNA follows: TGTGCCAGCAGACTAGCGGGAGACGATACGCAGTATTTT. This codes for CASRLAGDDTQYF.

V usage is TRBV20-1 and J usage is TRBJ2-1; TRBD2 is a possible D gene (5 bases). V lost 2 bases, J lost 0 bases, and 8 bases lay in between. The germline V gene encodes CDR1 DFQATT and CDR2 SNEGSKA (reference sequence). This CDR3 comprises 14 residues. Here the CDR3 reads CSARKRSSYNEQFF. CDR3 nucleotide sequence: TGCAGTGCTAGAAAGCGGAGCTCCTACAATGAGCAGTTCTTC.

The CDR3 DNA sequence: TGCAGCGCCACGGGGGGGACGACCCAGTACTTC. Translated: CSATGGTTQYF. V is TRBV29-1 and J is TRBJ2-5; the match to TRBD2 covers 8 bases. The junction had 5 bases not matched to a gene; V was cut back by 7 bases and J by 7 bases. There are 11 residues in the CDR3. Germline CDR1 is SQVTM and CDR2 is ANQGSEA.

This clonotype has more than one count but fewer than ten. The chain has TRBV7-3 and TRBJ1-2; no firm D call. CDR3 size: 13 residues. Germline V gene lookup returns CDR1 SGHTA and CDR2 FQGTGA. V was clipped by 5 bases and J by 6 bases, with 13 bases between them. CDR3 coding DNA: TGTGCCAGCAGCCCGCAAGCCGGCGATGGCTACACCTTC. Translating it yields CASSPQAGDGYTF.

The rearrangement joins TRBV6-1 to TRBJ2-6; 8 bases align to TRBD1. This CDR3 comprises 14 residues. Looked up from germline, CDR1 is MNHNS and CDR2 is SASEGT. The V gene end was trimmed by 9 bases and the J gene end by 0 bases; junction bases not matched to a gene: 1. DNA of the CDR3: TGTGCCAGTACAGGGGGCTCTGGGGCCAACGTCCTGACTTTC. Encoded protein: CASTGGSGANVLTF.

The genes are TRBV6-6 and TRBJ2-2; 12 bases are a match to TRBD1. Germline loops: CDR1 MNHNY, CDR2 SVGAGI (reference sequence). Trimming removed 6 bases from V and 4 bases from J; junction bases left unmatched: 3. The CDR3 totals 15 residues. Written as DNA, the CDR3 is TGTGCCAGCAGGGGACAGGGGGCGCGCACCGGGGAGCTGTTTTTT. It codes for CASRGQGARTGELFF.

This chain joins TRBV15 and TRBJ2-7; D is ambiguous. This CDR3 is built from 12 residues. V was pared by 5 bases and J by 4 bases, with 9 bases between. Germline CDR1 is LNHNV and CDR2 is YYDKDF (reference sequence). DNA for the CDR3: TGTGCCACCAGCGCGGACGGGTACGAGCAGTACTTC. Its translation is CATSADGYEQYF.

This chain joins TRBV20-1 and TRBJ2-1, with 9 bases identical to TRBD1. There are 14 residues in the CDR3. V shed 2 bases, J shed 7 bases, and the junction held 6 bases outside the gene matches. CDR1 and CDR2 from the germline V gene are DFQATT and SNEGSKA (reference sequence). The CDR3 DNA sequence: TGCAGTGCTAGATTGACAGGGGGGAAAAATGAGCAGTTCTTC. It yields the protein CSARLTGGKNEQFF.

Notes on this clonotype: A read error may account for a junction end that differs from germline. The chain has TRBV15 and TRBJ2-7; D gene ambiguous. The CDR3 is made up of 12 amino acids. Germline-derived CDR1 and CDR2 are LNHNV and YYDKDF (reference sequence). In DNA, the CDR3 is TGTGCCAGCAGCGCGGACGGGTACGAGCAGTACTTC. It translates to CASSADGYEQYF.

This clonotype was observed once. The V gene is TRBV10-3, the J gene TRBJ2-1; D unclear. Germline V lookup: CDR1 ENHRY, CDR2 SYGVKD. The CDR3 length is 16 residues. V was clipped by 3 bases and J by 7 bases, with 19 bases between them. In nucleotides, the CDR3 is TGTGCCATCAGTGATAAAGACTCCAGCCGAGATAATGAGCAGTTCTTC. Its protein product is CAISDKDSSRDNEQFF.

This clonotype came up a few times. The chain has TRBV6-5 and TRBJ2-7; TRBD1 aligns across 8 bases. Germline loops: CDR1 MNHEY, CDR2 SVGAGI. V dropped 2 bases and J dropped 4; count of bases not matched to a gene: 4. The CDR3 runs 14 residues. The CDR3 DNA is TGTGCCAGCAGTTACGCAGGGGGCTGGTACGAGCAGTACTTC. Its protein is CASSYAGGWYEQYF.

The genes are TRBV7-8 and TRBJ1-2; D is perhaps TRBD1 (6 bases). Germline CDR1 SGHVS, CDR2 FQNEAQ. This CDR3 is built from 16 residues. Trimming removed 4 bases at V and 3 bases at J, with 18 bases between. CDR3 region: CASSCRTGAGYYGYTF. The DNA of the CDR3 is TGTGCCAGCAGCTGCCGCACGGGGGCAGGCTACTATGGCTACACCTTC.

This clonotype was counted once. J is TRBJ1-1 and V is TRBV6-2 or TRBV6-3; D gene uncertain. Germline V lookup: CDR1 MNHEY, CDR2 SVGEGT. The germline V and J ends were trimmed by 0 bases and 1 base, with 3 bases remaining between them. This CDR3 contains 13 residues. CDR3 region: CASSYSENTEAFF. In nucleotides, the CDR3 is TGTGCCAGCAGTTACTCAGAGAACACTGAAGCTTTCTTT.

V usage is TRBV10-3 and J usage is TRBJ1-5, with 8 bases identical to TRBD1. The CDR3 is 13 amino acids. Germline assignment: CDR1 ENHRY and CDR2 SYGVKD. With 5 bases clipped from V and 4 bases from J, the junction kept 1 base outside the gene matches. CDR3 bases: TGTGCCATCAGTTGGGACAGGAATCAGCCCCAGCATTTT. Translation gives CAISWDRNQPQHF.

This clonotype has only one observation. The V call is TRBV20-1, the J call TRBJ2-1, with 9 bases identical to TRBD2. This CDR3 is built from 15 residues. J gave up 1 base and V 5 bases, and 6 bases lay outside the gene matches. The germline V gene encodes CDR1 DFQATT and CDR2 SNEGSKA (reference sequence). CDR3 residues: CSAYLAGESYNEQFF. CDR3 nucleotides: TGCAGTGCTTACTTAGCGGGAGAATCCTACAATGAGCAGTTCTTC.

This clonotype was counted a single time. The chain joins TRBV27 to TRBJ1-1; tentatively, D is TRBD1 (5 bases). Germline assignment: CDR1 MNHEY and CDR2 SMNVEV (reference sequence). CDR3 size: 15 residues. Trimming removed 3 bases at V and 4 bases at J, with 15 bases between. This CDR3 reads CASSLSGPGGTEAFF. The CDR3 DNA reads TGTGCCAGCAGTTTGTCCGGACCGGGGGGCACTGAAGCTTTCTTT.

This clonotype was observed a few times. One junction end disagrees with the germline gene, perhaps due to a read error. The chain combines TRBV7-3 with TRBJ1-2; 8 bases align to TRBD1. Germline CDR1 is SGHTA and CDR2 is FQGTGA. The CDR3 is 15 residues long. The CDR3 DNA reads as TGTGCCAGCAGCCTAACAGGGGGTGTGAACTATGGCTACACCTTC. This encodes CASSLTGGVNYGYTF.

This clonotype came up a few times. This rearrangement joins TRBV10-1 to TRBJ2-1; D is uncertain. From germline, CDR1 is WNHNN and CDR2 SYGVQD (reference sequence). V was cut by 0 bases and J by 13 bases, with 10 bases left in between. CDR3 length: 12 amino acids. In DNA form, the CDR3 reads TGCGCCAGCAGTGAGTCGGGGTCGAAACAGTTCTTC. Its translation is CASSESGSKQFF.

This clonotype was seen only a few times. The V and J genes are TRBV9 and TRBJ2-1; the match to TRBD1 covers 9 bases. The J segment lost 3 bases and the V segment lost 4 bases, leaving 11 bases of the junction unmatched. CDR1 SGDLS and CDR2 YYNGEE come from the germline V gene. The CDR3 length is 17 residues. The chain's CDR3 is CASSPQGGQGSYNEQFF. The CDR3 DNA is TGTGCCAGCAGCCCCCAGGGCGGACAGGGGAGCTACAATGAGCAGTTCTTC.

This clonotype was counted only a few times. The chain is built from TRBV7-3 and TRBJ1-2; D unclear. Trimming pared 0 bases from V and 7 bases from J, leaving 6 bases between. The CDR3 has 12 amino acids. Germline values: CDR1 SGHTA, CDR2 FQGTGA. The CDR3, as DNA: TGTGCCAGCAGCTTAACAGGAGGTGGCTACACCTTC. This translates into CASSLTGGGYTF. Complete variable domain (other parts from reference TRBV7-3 and TRBJ1-2): GAGVSQTPSNKVTEKGKYVELRCDPISGHTALYWYRQSLGQGPEFLIYFQGTGAADDSGLPNDRFFAVRPEGSVSTLKIQRTERGDSAVYLCASSLTGGGYTFGSGTRLTVV.

V gene TRBV4-2 combines with J gene TRBJ1-5; no clear D. Per germline, CDR1 LGHNA and CDR2 YNFKEQ. CDR3 length: 13 residues. Trimming left V 3 bases short and J 5 bases short, with 8 bases between. The CDR3 bases are TGTGCCAGCAGCCAGGAGAATTATCAGCCCCAGCATTTT. This translates into CASSQENYQPQHF.